The 13 T cell receptor beta chains presented below share a single source sample, sequenced in a study of blood T cell repertoires in COVID-19. This table comes from immunoSEQ multiplex PCR, and its TCRdb copy is limited to in-frame clones, with some not included. The repertoire holds 35,000 or so clones, with under 90% as singletons. The sequenced sample consisted of peripheral blood. These receptors were obtained from a man in his 70s with acute or convalescent COVID-19.

The genes are TRBV6-2 or TRBV6-3 and TRBJ1-2, with 7 bases lining up with TRBD1. Germline V gives CDR1 MNHEY, CDR2 SVGEGT. The CDR3 extends over 13 amino acids. V lost 1 base to trimming and J lost 11 bases; unmatched junction nucleotides: 7. The CDR3, as DNA: TGTGCCAGCAGTTACTTGAGACAGGGAATGTACACCTTC. Translated: CASSYLRQGMYTF.

The chain uses TRBV5-1 and TRBJ2-1; 10 bases are shared with TRBD2. This CDR3 has 15 residues. Trimming at V came to 0 bases and at J to 10 bases, leaving 7 bases not matched to a gene. Germline values: CDR1 SGHRS, CDR2 YFSETQ. CDR3 bases: TGCGCCAGCAGCTTGGTAGGGCTAGCGGGAGAGGAGCAGTTCTTC. This encodes CASSLVGLAGEEQFF.

Written as DNA, the CDR3 is TGTGCCAGCAGCGTCGGGCGGGACTCTGGGGCCAACGTCCTGACTTTC. This encodes CASSVGRDSGANVLTF. The rearrangement uses TRBV6-4 and TRBJ2-6, with D possibly being TRBD2 (6 bases). The CDR3 runs to 16 residues. Germline CDR1 is MRHNA and CDR2 is SNTAGT. V lost 6 bases, J lost 0 bases, and 12 bases lay in between.

The V and J genes are TRBV7-2 and TRBJ2-2; D unresolved. There are 14 residues in the CDR3. Germline V gives CDR1 SGHTA, CDR2 FQGNSA. Trimming removed 4 bases from V and 6 bases from J, with 12 bases in between. The CDR3 protein is CASSSRPRSGELFF. The CDR3 region has the DNA TGTGCCAGCAGCTCACGACCGAGGTCCGGGGAGCTGTTTTTT.

The rearrangement joins TRBV6-5 to TRBJ1-5; no firm D call. The V and J ends lost 5 bases and 6 bases respectively, with 14 bases between them. This CDR3 has 14 amino acids. Germline V lookup: CDR1 MNHEY, CDR2 SVGAGI. CDR3 DNA: TGTGCCAGCAGTCGCTCAACGACGGGTCAGCCCCAGCATTTT. Its translation is CASSRSTTGQPQHF.

The chain uses TRBV5-6 and TRBJ1-6; D is unclear. This CDR3 has 15 residues. The ends were cut back, 0 bases at V and 10 bases at J, with 14 bases in the middle. Germline lookup yields CDR1 SGHDT and CDR2 YYEEEE. The CDR3 region has the DNA TGTGCCAGCAGCTTGGTTGGGATTGGAGGATCACCCCTCCACTTT. Translation gives CASSLVGIGGSPLHF.

V usage is TRBV19 and J usage is TRBJ1-5; TRBD1 might be the D (6 bases). V lost 10 bases, J lost 0 bases, and 16 bases lay in between. The germline V gene encodes CDR1 LNHDA and CDR2 SQIVND (reference sequence). CDR3 size: 15 residues. The chain's CDR3 is CATSRDNYSNQPQHF. CDR3 nucleotides: TGTGCCACCTCGAGGGACAATTATAGCAATCAGCCCCAGCATTTT. Full variable domain (remainder filled in from reference TRBV19 and TRBJ1-5): DGGITQSPKYLFRKEGQNVTLSCEQNLNHDAMYWYRQDPGQGLRLIYYSQIVNDFQKGDIAEGYSVSREKKESFPLTVTSAQKNPTAFYLCATSRDNYSNQPQHFGDGTRLSIL.

This chain connects TRBV19 to TRBJ1-5; D gene unclear. The germline V and J ends were trimmed by 0 bases and 2 bases, with 14 bases remaining between them. In germline, CDR1 is LNHDA, CDR2 SQIVND (reference sequence). This CDR3 contains 17 residues. CDR3 bases: TGTGCCAGTAGTATAGACAGTAGTGGAGGAGGCAATCAGCCCCAGCATTTT. As protein: CASSIDSSGGGNQPQHF.

CDR3 coding DNA: TGTGCCAGCAGCCGGGACAGGGGAATCCAAGAGACCCAGTACTTC. Amino acid sequence: CASSRDRGIQETQYF. This chain uses TRBV7-2 with TRBJ2-5; 10 positions match TRBD1. CDR1 and CDR2 from the germline V gene are SGHTA and FQGNSA. Unmatched junction bases numbered 4, after V lost 5 bases and J lost 1 base. This CDR3 has 15 residues.

This clone was counted between two and nine times. The V call is TRBV15, the J call TRBJ1-1, with 8 bases lining up with TRBD1. Losses at the gene ends were 5 bases for V and 3 bases for J; bases not matched to a gene: 2. Germline lookup yields CDR1 LNHNV and CDR2 YYDKDF (reference sequence). This CDR3 contains 13 residues. The CDR3 coding sequence is TGTGCCACCAGCCCGGACAGGGACACTGAAGCTTTCTTT. Its translation: CATSPDRDTEAFF.

This chain links TRBV6-2 or TRBV6-3 with TRBJ2-3; 9 bases align to TRBD2. Germline V gene lookup returns CDR1 MNHEY and CDR2 SVGEGT. This CDR3 contains 16 residues. V gave up 2 bases and J gave up 2 bases; unmatched junction bases: 5. In DNA form, the CDR3 reads TGTGCCAGCAGTTACCAAGTAGCGGGAGCCACAGATACGCAGTATTTT. It encodes CASSYQVAGATDTQYF.

The chain combines TRBV5-1 with TRBJ2-5, with D perhaps matching TRBD2 (6 bases). The V end was cut by 0 bases, the J end by 5 bases, with 11 bases between. This CDR3 region has 14 residues. Germline assignment: CDR1 SGHRS and CDR2 YFSETQ. The CDR3 region has the DNA TGCGCCAGCAGCTTGGCCACTAGCAGCGAGACCCAGTACTTC. Protein sequence: CASSLATSSETQYF.

This rearrangement joins TRBV3-1 (or the pseudogene TRBV3-2) to TRBJ2-3; D is perhaps TRBD2 (6 bases). The length of the CDR3 is 16 residues. Trimming left V 1 base short and J 5 bases short, with 16 bases between. The V gene's germline CDR1 is LGHDT and CDR2 YNNKEL (reference sequence). Here the CDR3 reads CASSQAWGGSKDTQYF. DNA of the CDR3: TGTGCCAGCAGCCAAGCATGGGGAGGTTCAAAAGATACGCAGTATTTT.